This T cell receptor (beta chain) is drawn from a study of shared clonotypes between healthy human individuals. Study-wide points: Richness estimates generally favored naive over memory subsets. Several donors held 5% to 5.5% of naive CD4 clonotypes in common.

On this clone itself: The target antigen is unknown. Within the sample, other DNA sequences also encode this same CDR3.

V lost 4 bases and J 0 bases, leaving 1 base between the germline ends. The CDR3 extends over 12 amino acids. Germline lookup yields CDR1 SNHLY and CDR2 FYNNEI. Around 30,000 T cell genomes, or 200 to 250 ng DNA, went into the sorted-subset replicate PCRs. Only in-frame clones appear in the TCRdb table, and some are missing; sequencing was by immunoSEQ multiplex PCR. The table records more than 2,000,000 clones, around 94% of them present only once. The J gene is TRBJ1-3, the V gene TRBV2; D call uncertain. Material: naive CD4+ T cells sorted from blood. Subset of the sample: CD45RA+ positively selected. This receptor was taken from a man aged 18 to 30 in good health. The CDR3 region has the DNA TGTGCCAGCAGTGCCTCTGGAAACACCATATATTTT. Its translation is CASSASGNTIYF.